Presented here are 3 T cell receptor beta chains from one specimen sequenced in a study of a mutant IDH1 vaccine in newly diagnosed glioma. The time point denotes: baseline, week 1 (first vaccination visit). Stated treatment: pre-vaccination baseline after standard-of-care therapy. Produced via immunoSEQ multiplex PCR; TCRdb's table is partial and in-frame only. The sample holds approximately 100,000 clones, around 90% seen once. Source: PBMCs, taken from a glioma patient treated with radiotherapy, temozolomide or both. These receptors were obtained from a woman in her forties or fifties with glioma.

The chain is built from TRBV5-1 and TRBJ1-4; the D is unclear. V was clipped by 0 bases and J by 7 bases, with 10 bases between them. The CDR3 extends over 14 amino acids. Germline V gene lookup returns CDR1 SGHRS and CDR2 YFSETQ. The CDR3 DNA reads TGCGCCAGCAGCTTGGGGCCAGAGGGTGAAAAACTGTTTTTT. It specifies CASSLGPEGEKLFF.

The rearrangement joins TRBV28 to TRBJ1-5; no clear D gene. There are 13 residues in the CDR3. Per germline, CDR1 MDHEN and CDR2 SYDVKM. V was shortened by 6 bases and J by 4 bases, with 10 bases between the two germline ends. CDR3 DNA sequence: TGTGCCAGCAGGGCGGGTTCGAATCAGCCCCAGCATTTT. Translating gives CASRAGSNQPQHF.

This clone showed up just once. The chain couples TRBV5-1 to TRBJ2-3, with 11 bases aligning to TRBD2. The germline V gene has CDR1 SGHRS and CDR2 YFSETQ. V lost 4 bases, J lost 5 bases, and 12 bases stayed unmatched. The CDR3 loop spans 17 amino acids. Here the CDR3 DNA reads TGCGCCAGCAGCCTGTGGGTAGCGGGAGGGCTAGGAGATACGCAGTATTTT. Translating gives CASSLWVAGGLGDTQYF.